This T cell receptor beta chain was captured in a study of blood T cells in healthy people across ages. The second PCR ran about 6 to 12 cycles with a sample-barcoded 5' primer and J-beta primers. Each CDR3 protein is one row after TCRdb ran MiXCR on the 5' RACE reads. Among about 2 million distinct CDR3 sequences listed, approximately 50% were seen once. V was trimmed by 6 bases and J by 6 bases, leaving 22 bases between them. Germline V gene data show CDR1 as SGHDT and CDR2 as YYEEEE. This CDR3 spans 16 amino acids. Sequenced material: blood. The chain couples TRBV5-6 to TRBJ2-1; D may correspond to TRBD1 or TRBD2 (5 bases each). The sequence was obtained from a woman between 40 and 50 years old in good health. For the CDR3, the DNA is TGTGCCAGCACCAAGGCAACAGGACTGCCGTCCAATGAGCAGTTCTTC. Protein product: CASTKATGLPSNEQFF.